The 4 T cell receptor beta chains presented below share a single source sample, sequenced in a study of HIV-infected patients and healthy controls. Reverse transcription used about 500 ng RNA and constant-region primers for alpha and beta. Using multiplexing indices, alpha and beta chain libraries were generated apart by chain-specific third strand synthesis. Each CDR3 protein is one row after TCRdb ran MiXCR on the 5' RACE reads. The sample contains 350 to 450 distinct CDR3 sequences, roughly 70% of which appear only once. Whole blood was used without fractionation, so all unsorted peripheral T cells were included. The sample was blood, taken before antiretroviral therapy. Receptors were obtained from an adult with HIV infection.

In its sample, this clonotype is large. Being off target in a library aimed at alpha chains, this beta chain has a size of little meaning. The chain is built from TRBV9 and TRBJ1-1; D unclear. Deletions cut 0 bases from V and 0 bases from J, with 15 bases between. Germline V lookup: CDR1 SGDLS, CDR2 YYNGEE. CDR3 length: 17 amino acids. CDR3 loop: CASSVEPGGALNTEAFF. For the CDR3, the DNA is TGTGCCAGCAGCGTAGAGCCGGGAGGAGCGTTGAACACTGAAGCTTTCTTT.

About this clonotype itself: This beta chain turned up in a library designed for alpha chains; as an off-target read, its abundance says little. The chain recombines TRBV7-2 with TRBJ2-5, with TRBD2 matching over 9 bases. Looked up from germline, CDR1 is SGHTA and CDR2 is FQGNSA. The CDR3 contains 16 residues. The trim removed 5 bases at V and 1 base at J, leaving 8 bases unmatched. CDR3 sequence (DNA): TGTGCCAGCAGCCCCTCCAGCGGGAGGCCCCAAGAGACCCAGTACTTC. Its protein is CASSPSSGRPQETQYF.

On this clonotype itself: Since it is a stray read in a library aimed at alpha chains, this beta chain has a size that is not meaningful. The chain is built from TRBV11-1 and TRBJ1-1, with D possibly matching TRBD1 (5 bases). The V and J ends lost 8 bases and 3 bases respectively, with 13 bases between them. The CDR3 is 13 amino acids. Germline V CDR1 and CDR2: SGHAT, FQDESV (reference sequence). The CDR3 region has the DNA TGTGCCAGCGGATTCACGGGGGACACTGAAGCTTTCTTT. Translated, it gives CASGFTGDTEAFF.

Points on this clonotype: This beta chain turned up in a library designed for alpha chains; as an off-target read, its abundance says little. The chain carries TRBV10-3 and TRBJ2-2, with 8 bases that match TRBD1. CDR3 length equals 15 residues. The V gene end was trimmed by 10 bases and the J gene end by 2 bases; junction bases not matched to a gene: 9. Germline V gives CDR1 ENHRY, CDR2 SYGVKD. The DNA of the CDR3 is TGTGCCACCCAACGCGGGACAGGAAACACCGGGGAGCTGTTTTTT. It specifies CATQRGTGNTGELFF.